This T cell receptor beta chain was sequenced during a study of T cells in Graves' hyperthyroidism and ophthalmopathy. Study results and caveats: Within blood appeared most thyroid clonotypes that had expanded above 0.001.

TCR beta CDR3 regions were amplified from RNA transcripts. The primer set for the first-round RT-PCR of the TCR CDR3 was HTBI. TCRdb independently ran MiXCR on the multiplex PCR reads; one entry per CDR3 protein. The table records almost 500,000 distinct CDR3 sequences, about 20% of them present only once. This clonotype was detected a few times. Its antigen is still unknown. Germline V gene sequence: CDR1 DFQATT, CDR2 SNEGSKA (reference sequence). Trimming cost V 6 bases and J 2 bases; bases outside gene matches: 13. The CDR3 spans 17 residues. The V and J genes are TRBV20-1 and TRBJ2-7; 13 positions match TRBD2. Sequenced material: blood. This sequence was found in a woman aged 65 to 85 with Graves' ophthalmopathy. CDR3: CSALLAGGPIITYEQYF. For the CDR3, the DNA is TGCAGTGCCCTACTAGCGGGAGGGCCCATAATTACCTACGAGCAGTACTTC.